This TCR beta chain was obtained from a study of control samples from healthy donors and cancer patients. The CDR3 length is 15 residues. The V gene's germline CDR1 is KGHSH and CDR2 LQKENI. V dropped 1 base and J dropped 4; count of bases not matched to a gene: 4. Measured with immunoSEQ multiplex PCR; TCRdb has only the in-frame clones, and not every one. The data hold 150,000 or so clones, with 88% observed a single time. This chain connects TRBV18 to TRBJ2-3; 8 nucleotides align to TRBD2. The source material was blood. This TCR came from a man aged 18 to 29 in good health. CDR3 protein: CASSPLAGTSDTQYF. The CDR3 DNA follows: TGTGCCAGCTCACCACTAGCGGGGACTTCAGATACGCAGTATTTT.